The clone carrying this T cell receptor (beta chain) was observed many times. Its specificity is not known. Time point noted: patch test 3, about 24 weeks after DPC sensitization. Sample treatment: therapeutic diphenylcyclopropenone sensitization with weekly scalp DPC. Blood, whole and unfractionated, served as the source for total RNA extraction. Sample donors consisted of patients with alopecia, aged 18 to 70 years, who were suitable for DPC. This specimen belongs to a study of human T cells and chemical hapten exposure. Across the study: The sensitizing agent was 2% DPC, placed on about 2 cm by about 2 cm of upper inner arm skin.

TCRdb redid the calling of the RACE reads with MiXCR, one entry per CDR3 protein. The table has tens of thousands of distinct CDR3 sequences, more than 9% seen once. Whole-study findings and limits: No change in TCRs above 1 in 1000 frequency was produced by DPC sensitization.

Germline V lookup: CDR1 MNHNY, CDR2 SVGAGI (reference sequence). V lost 0 bases and J lost 4, with 10 bases in between. This CDR3 has 15 residues. The chain has TRBV6-6 and TRBJ1-3; a weak D match, TRBD1 (6 bases). This sequence was found in a man aged 50 to 60 with alopecia areata. Some clones in this sample may be carry-over from other donors' samples. Sequenced here: whole blood, sampled in connection with sensitization to the hapten diphenylcyclopropenone (DPC). Here the CDR3 DNA reads TGTGCCAGCAGTTACTCGACAGGACCAGGAAACACCATATATTTT. The encoded protein is CASSYSTGPGNTIYF.